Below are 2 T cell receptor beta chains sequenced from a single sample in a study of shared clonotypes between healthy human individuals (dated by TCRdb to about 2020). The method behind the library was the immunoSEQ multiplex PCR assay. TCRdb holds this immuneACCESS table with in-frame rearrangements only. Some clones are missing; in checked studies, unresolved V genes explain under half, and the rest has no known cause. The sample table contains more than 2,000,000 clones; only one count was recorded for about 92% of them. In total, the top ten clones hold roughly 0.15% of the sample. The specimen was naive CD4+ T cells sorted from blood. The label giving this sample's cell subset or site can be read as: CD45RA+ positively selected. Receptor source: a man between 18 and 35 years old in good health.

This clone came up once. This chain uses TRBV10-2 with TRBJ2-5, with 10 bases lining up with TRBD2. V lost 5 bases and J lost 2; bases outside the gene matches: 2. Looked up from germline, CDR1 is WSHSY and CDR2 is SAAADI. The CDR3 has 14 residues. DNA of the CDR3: TGCGCCAGCAGTCCTAGCGGGAGTCAAGAGACCCAGTACTTC. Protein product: CASSPSGSQETQYF.

CDR3 sequence: CASSLGSSLETQYF. CDR3 sequence (DNA): TGTGCCAGCAGCTTAGGATCCAGTTTGGAGACCCAGTACTTC. The chain links TRBV7-2 to TRBJ2-5, with D unclear. V shed 1 base and J shed 5 bases, with 11 bases lying between them. This CDR3 has 14 amino acids. Germline-derived CDR1 and CDR2 are SGHTA and FQGNSA.